This entry lists 8 T cell receptor beta chains sequenced from one sample in a study of regulatory T cells in long-lasting Graves disease. Indicated time point: newly diagnosed GD, antithyroid drugs for less than 3 months. There was RNA extracted from PBMCs, and the TCR library was made from it. Arm-PCR with iRepertoire HTBI primers amplified the CDR3 regions for these TCR beta libraries. TCRdb re-derived calls from the multiplex PCR reads in MiXCR, one entry per CDR3 protein. The table has hundreds of thousands of distinct CDR3 sequences, 15% seen once. The same specimen was also included in a second study, on T cells in Graves' hyperthyroidism and ophthalmopathy.

The sample consisted of peripheral blood mononuclear cells (PBMCs), taken at new diagnosis, from a patient treated with antithyroid drugs. These receptors came from a woman in her thirties or forties with Graves disease.

The chain is built from TRBV20-1 and TRBJ1-1; tentatively, D is TRBD1 (6 bases). V dropped 3 bases and J dropped 5 bases, with 10 bases sitting between them. Looked up from germline, CDR1 is DFQATT and CDR2 is SNEGSKA (reference sequence). The CDR3 loop spans 12 amino acids. The CDR3 nucleotides read TGCAGTGCTAGGGGGGGCGCGACTGAAGCTTTCTTT. It encodes CSARGGATEAFF.

The chain employs TRBV29-1 and TRBJ2-3; D remains ambiguous. The CDR3 length is 11 residues. V was trimmed by 3 bases and J by 5 bases, leaving 6 bases between them. Per the germline V gene, CDR1 is SQVTM and CDR2 is ANQGSEA. The CDR3 spells CSVDTIDTQYF. The CDR3 DNA reads TGCAGCGTTGACACAATAGATACGCAGTATTTT.

This clonotype occurred a few times. The V gene is TRBV12-3 or TRBV12-4, the J gene TRBJ2-3, with D unresolved. V was clipped by 3 bases and J by 8 bases, with 18 bases between them. CDR3 size: 15 residues. The CDR3 DNA follows: TGTGCCAGCAGTTTCTCTCAGGTTCCCCCAGGTACGCAGTATTTT. Its translation is CASSFSQVPPGTQYF.

In its sample, this clonotype was seen a few times. The rearrangement uses TRBV6-1 and TRBJ2-1; a weak D match, TRBD1 (6 bases). Germline CDR1 is MNHNS and CDR2 is SASEGT. This CDR3 has 13 residues. Trimming stripped 6 bases from V and 4 bases from J, with 10 bases between. CDR3 protein: CASRGALYNEQFF. In DNA, the CDR3 is TGTGCCAGCAGGGGGGCACTGTACAATGAGCAGTTCTTC.

This clonotype was counted ten times or more. This rearrangement joins TRBV28 to TRBJ2-1; perhaps TRBD1 as D (5 bases). The CDR3 has 11 residues. Germline CDR1 reads MDHEN; CDR2 reads SYDVKM. CDR3 bases: TGTGCGGGGCGTACCAACAATGAGCAGTTCTTC. It specifies CAGRTNNEQFF.

The V gene is TRBV25-1, the J gene TRBJ2-3; 11 nucleotides align to TRBD2. Germline V lookup: CDR1 MGHDK, CDR2 SYGVNS. The CDR3 extends over 16 amino acids. The J segment lost 6 bases and the V segment lost 1 base, leaving 6 bases of the junction unmatched. The CDR3 region is CASSEWGSGRVDTQYF. CDR3 in DNA: TGTGCCAGCAGTGAATGGGGTAGCGGGAGGGTGGATACGCAGTATTTT.

This clonotype was counted a few times. V gene TRBV2 combines with J gene TRBJ1-2, with D maybe TRBD1 (5 bases). The V gene's germline CDR1 is SNHLY and CDR2 FYNNEI. V lost 6 bases to trimming and J lost 6 bases, with 8 bases between them. This CDR3 comprises 11 residues. This chain's CDR3 is CASRTVDGYTF. In DNA, the CDR3 is TGTGCCAGCAGGACAGTGGATGGCTACACCTTC.

This clonotype was seen at least ten times. The chain is built from TRBV11-3 and TRBJ2-1; D is ambiguous. The CDR3 length is 12 residues. Germline values: CDR1 SGHNT, CDR2 YENEEA. V was cut by 4 bases and J by 12 bases, with 13 bases left in between. Here the CDR3 reads CASSSVWLRQFF. CDR3 sequence (DNA): TGTGCCAGCAGCTCAGTGTGGCTCAGGCAGTTCTTC.